This T cell receptor beta chain was retrieved from a study of radiation and T cells in renal cell carcinoma. Study observations and caveats: Sampling covered only around 0.98 g of each tumor.

V lost 3 bases and J lost 1, with 7 bases in between. Germline-derived CDR1 and CDR2 are LNHDA and SQIVND (reference sequence). The CDR3 length is 13 residues. This clone is labeled medium-sized. Its target is not known. Treatment described: 15 Gy SBRT to primary tumor, nephrectomy 4 weeks later. The assay was immunoSEQ multiplex PCR, and TCRdb's table has in-frame clones only and misses some. The sample lists several thousand clones, 50% to 65% occurring once. This clonotype was obtained from a man aged 55 to 70 with renal cell carcinoma. The source material was tumor tissue, sampled from a patient whose treatment included radiotherapy and nephrectomy. The V and J genes are TRBV19 and TRBJ2-7; D not certain. The CDR3 sequence: CASSMIASYEQYF. In DNA form, the CDR3 reads TGTGCCAGTAGTATGATCGCGTCCTACGAGCAGTACTTC.